The rows below give T cell receptor beta chains drawn from one sample of a study of shared clonotypes between healthy human individuals. TCRdb's copy holds only in-frame clones and misses some; the assay was immunoSEQ multiplex PCR. The data show 2 million to 2.5 million clones, about 93% seen once. The specimen sequenced was naive CD8+ T cells from PBMCs. These receptors were collected from a man aged 18-30 years in good health. Some clones in this sample may be carry-over from other donors' samples. CDR3s include the opening cysteine and the closing phenylalanine or tryptophan. Each record gives: V gene, clone size, J gene, CDR3 protein. Part of the rows lack a size; the others show once, few, many or a class for expanded clones.

>TRBV4-1|.|TRBJ2-3
CASSLGQYTDTQYF
>TRBV19|.|TRBJ1-5
CASSMGLNQPQHF
>TRBV7-8|.|TRBJ2-1
CASRTGGQGNNEQFF
>TRBV27|.|TRBJ2-7
CASSYWNGEQYF
>TRBV6-6|once|TRBJ1-5
CAARWEVNQPQHF
>TRBV2|.|TRBJ2-2
CASSDWGLSNTGELFF
>TRBV28|.|TRBJ2-2
CASSVGTTNTGELFF
>TRBV2|.|TRBJ1-1
CASSQIHSGQNEAFF
>TRBV6-5|.|TRBJ1-4
CASKRQGSNEKLFF
>TRBV28|.|TRBJ1-2
CASSLCRGLCGYTF
>TRBV7-9|.|TRBJ2-7
CASSAPLTYEQYF
>TRBV30|few|TRBJ1-2
CAWTLAGFGYTF
>TRBV28|.|TRBJ2-1
CASSFTYNEQFF
>TRBV7-9|.|TRBJ2-1
CASSSDRGDLSNRDEQFF
>TRBV4-2|.|TRBJ2-7
CASSQSAGGHEQYF
>TRBV14|.|TRBJ2-7
CASSLPRWSPHIREQYF
>TRBV4-3|.|TRBJ2-1
CASSLGSVNNEQFF
>TRBV7-9|.|TRBJ2-7
CATAGGPGEQYF
>TRBV27|.|TRBJ2-1
CASSYAGGNPHEQFF
>TRBV9|.|TRBJ2-7
CASSVGASGTYEQYF
>TRBV27|.|TRBJ1-1
CASRPLRATEAFF
>TRBV5-8|.|TRBJ1-4
CASSLVQTNEKLFF